This T cell receptor (beta chain) was captured by sequencing in a study of PD-L1 blockade in urothelial cancer. Overall study: Across blood samples, T cells had a median count of roughly 140,000. Points from the study as a whole: For durable-benefit patients, tumor-associated blood clones expanded more at 3 weeks.

The time point is: peripheral blood 6 weeks after treatment start. Disease in patients was locally advanced or metastatic urothelial carcinoma. On this clone itself: Its antigen is not known.

CDR3 size: 14 residues. J was trimmed by 9 bases and V by 1 base; bases with no gene match: 4. Per the germline V gene, CDR1 is SEHNR and CDR2 is FQNEAQ (reference sequence). This table comes from immunoSEQ multiplex PCR, and its TCRdb copy is limited to in-frame clones, with some not included. The repertoire has 45,000 to 60,000 clones, around 90% of them found once; the top ten carry under 2.5%. The origin of this receptor is a man aged 55 to 70 with urothelial cancer. The specimen was PBMCs, collected around atezolizumab (anti-PD-L1) treatment. The chain uses TRBV7-9 and TRBJ2-1; 9 positions match TRBD2. CDR3 DNA sequence: TGTGCCAGCAGCTTAGAGGCGGGAGGGGGTGAGCAGTTCTTC. It codes for CASSLEAGGGEQFF.